Below, 15 T cell receptor beta chains from the same sample are listed, as sequenced in a study of siplizumab effects on memory and regulatory T cells. TCRdb's copy holds only in-frame clones and misses some; the assay was immunoSEQ multiplex PCR. The sample contains about 120,000 clones, 93% of which appear only once. The sample taken for sequencing was non-Treg CD4+ T cells sorted from blood. All receptors derive from a human donor in good health.

This sequence joins TRBV20-1 and TRBJ1-3; D is undetermined. The CDR3 totals 11 residues. From germline, CDR1 is DFQATT and CDR2 SNEGSKA (reference sequence). V lost 3 bases and J 8 bases, leaving 8 bases between the germline ends. The CDR3 DNA reads as TGCAGTGCTAGCTGGGAGCACACCATATATTTT. Translated: CSASWEHTIYF.

This chain links TRBV6-1 with TRBJ2-1; D gene unclear. Germline CDR1 MNHNS, CDR2 SASEGT. The CDR3 extends over 14 amino acids. Trimming stripped 7 bases from V and 7 bases from J, with 17 bases between. The CDR3 region has the DNA TGTGCCAGCACCCGGACGGTAACGCTGAATGAGCAGTTCTTC. The encoded protein is CASTRTVTLNEQFF.

The chain combines TRBV5-5 with TRBJ2-7; D unresolved. The germline CDR1 and CDR2 sequences are SGHKS and YYEKEE (reference sequence). Trimming removed 1 base at V and 0 bases at J, with 11 bases between. This CDR3 contains 15 residues. The DNA for the CDR3 is TGTGCCAGCAGCTTGTACGGGTCCGGCTCCTACGAGCAGTACTTC. Protein product: CASSLYGSGSYEQYF.

The genes are TRBV6-5 and TRBJ1-2; tentatively, D is TRBD1 (5 bases). This CDR3 spans 15 amino acids. V dropped 0 bases and J dropped 3 bases, with 11 bases sitting between them. The germline CDR1 and CDR2 sequences are MNHEY and SVGAGI. DNA for the CDR3: TGTGCCAGCAGTTACTCGGGGGTGAGAGACTATGGCTACACCTTC. Translated: CASSYSGVRDYGYTF.

The rearrangement links TRBV2 to TRBJ2-7, with 8 bases identical to TRBD1. This CDR3 region has 15 residues. Germline trimming cut 8 bases from V and 1 base from J; bases unmatched to any gene: 10. Germline CDR1 reads SNHLY; CDR2 reads FYNNEI. CDR3 DNA sequence: TGTGCCAGCCGGGACAGGACCTTATTTTCCTACGAGCAGTACTTC. This sequence encodes CASRDRTLFSYEQYF.

The chain carries TRBV5-1 and TRBJ2-3, with a weak D call TRBD2 (5 bases). The germline V gene has CDR1 SGHRS and CDR2 YFSETQ. This CDR3 spans 13 amino acids. V lost 5 bases and J lost 3, with 10 bases in between. The CDR3 sequence: CASRDLLTDTQYF. The CDR3 bases are TGCGCCAGCAGGGACTTGTTGACAGATACGCAGTATTTT.

V gene TRBV18 combines with J gene TRBJ2-3; 7 bases match TRBD1. Losses at the gene ends were 3 bases for V and 2 bases for J; bases not matched to a gene: 2. CDR3 length: 14 amino acids. Looked up from germline, CDR1 is KGHSH and CDR2 is LQKENI. This chain's CDR3 is CASSPGQHTDTQYF. In nucleotides, the CDR3 is TGTGCCAGCTCACCGGGACAGCACACAGATACGCAGTATTTT.

The chain has TRBV27 and TRBJ1-2; a weak D match, TRBD1 (5 bases). The CDR3 has 13 amino acids. Germline values: CDR1 MNHEY, CDR2 SMNVEV (reference sequence). V lost 6 bases and J 8 bases, leaving 16 bases between the germline ends. CDR3 DNA: TGTGCCAGCAGCCTTACGCTGGGGGTAGGCTACACCTTC. It yields the protein CASSLTLGVGYTF.

This rearrangement joins TRBV6-5 to TRBJ2-7; D is undetermined. The CDR3 loop spans 15 amino acids. Germline V lookup: CDR1 MNHEY, CDR2 SVGAGI. Trimming cost V 6 bases and J 1 base, with 16 bases left between them. The CDR3 nucleotides are TGTGCCAGCAGCCGAGAACACACGTATTCCTACGAGCAGTACTTC. Protein sequence: CASSREHTYSYEQYF.

This chain links TRBV5-1 with TRBJ1-1; D gene unclear. The length of the CDR3 is 12 residues. Germline V gene sequence: CDR1 SGHRS, CDR2 YFSETQ. V lost 1 base and J 4 bases, leaving 5 bases between the germline ends. The CDR3 region is CASSLPGTEAFF. The CDR3 DNA is TGCGCCAGCAGCTTGCCGGGCACTGAAGCTTTCTTT.

V gene TRBV5-1 combines with J gene TRBJ1-2; D is unclear. The CDR3 consists of 13 residues. V was shortened by 1 base and J by 2 bases, with 6 bases between the two germline ends. The germline CDR1 and CDR2 sequences are SGHRS and YFSETQ. The CDR3 loop reads CASSLSENYGYTF. The DNA for the CDR3 is TGCGCCAGCAGCTTGAGCGAAAACTATGGCTACACCTTC.

The J gene is TRBJ2-6, the V gene TRBV12-2. TRBV12-2 is deemed a pseudogene. The CDR3 sequence is 17 residues long. The CDR3 DNA reads as TGTGCAAGTCGCTTAGGGCTAAATCTCTCTGGGGCCAACGTCCTGACTTTC. Its protein is CASRLGLNLSGANVLTF.

The J gene is TRBJ1-3, the V gene TRBV5-1; D gene uncertain. The germline gives CDR1 SGHRS, CDR2 YFSETQ. V lost 2 bases to trimming and J lost 3 bases, with 12 bases between them. The CDR3 has 15 amino acids. CDR3 loop: CASSFSGEGGNTIYF. The CDR3 DNA reads as TGCGCCAGCAGCTTTTCGGGAGAGGGTGGAAACACCATATATTTT.

The chain uses TRBV19 and TRBJ1-3, with TRBD1 matching 9 bases. Germline CDR1 and CDR2: LNHDA and SQIVND (reference sequence). There are 15 residues in the CDR3. The V and J ends lost 5 bases and 4 bases, in that order; junction bases with no gene match: 6. DNA of the CDR3: TGTGCCAGTAGTGCCGGGACAGGGTTCGGAAACACCATATATTTT. It yields the protein CASSAGTGFGNTIYF.

The chain recombines TRBV18 with TRBJ2-5; a possible D gene is TRBD2 (5 bases). Germline assignment: CDR1 KGHSH and CDR2 LQKENI. The length of the CDR3 is 13 residues. With 2 bases removed from V and 3 bases from J, the gap between germline ends came to 7 bases. Written as DNA, the CDR3 is TGTGCCAGCTCACCATACGGGGAAGAGACCCAGTACTTC. Its translation is CASSPYGEETQYF.